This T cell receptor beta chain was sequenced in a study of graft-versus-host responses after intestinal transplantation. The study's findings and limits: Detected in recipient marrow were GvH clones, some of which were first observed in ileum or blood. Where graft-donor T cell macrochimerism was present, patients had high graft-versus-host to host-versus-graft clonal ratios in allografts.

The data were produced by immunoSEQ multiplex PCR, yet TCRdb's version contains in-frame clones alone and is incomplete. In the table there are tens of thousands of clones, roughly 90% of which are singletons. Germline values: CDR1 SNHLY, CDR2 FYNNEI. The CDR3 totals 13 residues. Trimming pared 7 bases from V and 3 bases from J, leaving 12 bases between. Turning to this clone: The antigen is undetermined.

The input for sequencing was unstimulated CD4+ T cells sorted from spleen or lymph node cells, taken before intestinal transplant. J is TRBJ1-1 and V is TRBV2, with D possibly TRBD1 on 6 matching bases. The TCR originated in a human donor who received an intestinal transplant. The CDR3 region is CASTGQRDTEAFF. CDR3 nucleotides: TGTGCCAGCACCGGACAGAGGGACACTGAAGCTTTCTTT.